These 8 T cell receptor beta chains came from one sample sequenced in a study of T cell responses to AZD1222 COVID-19 vaccine (dated by TCRdb to the early 2020s). Taken with the paper, the label for time point translates to: baseline before first vaccination. The library was obtained by the immunoSEQ multiplex PCR assay. Held by TCRdb, this immuneACCESS table contains in-frame sequences only and omits some clones. Under half of the omission traces to an unresolved V gene where checked; the cause of the rest is unknown. Recorded for this sample are about 120,000 clones; roughly 93% of them occurred a single time. Jointly, the top ten make up about 2.7% of the sample. The sample consisted of peripheral blood, taken on day 0 of AZD1222 vaccination. All receptors derive from an adult in good health.

This CDR3 is CASEAGSGRYNEQFF. The CDR3 nucleotides read TGTGCCAGCGAGGCGGGTTCCGGCCGCTACAATGAGCAGTTCTTC. This rearrangement joins TRBV2 to TRBJ2-1; D may be TRBD2 (5 bases). The germline CDR1 and CDR2 sequences are SNHLY and FYNNEI. The CDR3 sequence is 15 residues long. V lost 8 bases and J lost 3, with 17 bases in between.

The chain joins TRBV27 to TRBJ1-1; D is uncertain. The germline CDR1 and CDR2 sequences are MNHEY and SMNVEV (reference sequence). The V gene lost 6 bases and the J gene lost 2 bases, with 13 bases spanning the gap. CDR3 size: 14 residues. This CDR3 reads CASRPVGSNTEAFF. The CDR3 region has the DNA TGTGCCAGCAGGCCTGTGGGGAGCAACACTGAAGCTTTCTTT.

The rearrangement uses TRBV28 and TRBJ1-5; TRBD1 agrees at 7 bases. V gave up 10 bases and J gave up 7 bases; unmatched junction bases: 16. The CDR3 is made up of 15 amino acids. CDR1 and CDR2 (germline): MDHEN, SYDVKM. CDR3: CAIPPGGAVNQPQHF. In DNA, the CDR3 is TGTGCCATCCCACCAGGGGGAGCGGTCAACCAGCCCCAGCATTTT.

The CDR3 coding sequence is TGTGCCAGCACCAAAGGGGGACTAGGAACCGGGGAGCTGTTTTTT. This codes for CASTKGGLGTGELFF. The chain carries TRBV28 and TRBJ2-2, with 8 bases fitting TRBD2. The CDR3 has 15 residues. The V segment lost 7 bases and the J segment 5 bases; nucleotides outside the gene matches: 9. Germline values: CDR1 MDHEN, CDR2 SYDVKM.

The genes are TRBV7-9 and TRBJ1-2; D uncertain. This CDR3 is built from 16 residues. Germline loops: CDR1 SEHNR, CDR2 FQNEAQ (reference sequence). The V end lost 5 bases, the J end lost 5 bases, and 21 bases lay between the germline ends. For the CDR3, the DNA is TGTGCCAGCAGCCTAGGTTACGGCCTTCCACCTTATGGCTACACCTTC. It translates to CASSLGYGLPPYGYTF.

The V gene is TRBV9, the J gene TRBJ2-6, with D uncertain. Trimming stripped 2 bases from V and 0 bases from J, with 6 bases between. This CDR3 has 15 residues. CDR1 and CDR2 from the germline V gene are SGDLS and YYNGEE. For the CDR3, the DNA is TGTGCCAGCAGCGTTCATGACTCTGGGGCCAACGTCCTGACTTTC. This codes for CASSVHDSGANVLTF.

V gene TRBV11-2 combines with J gene TRBJ1-1, with unresolved D. CDR1 and CDR2 from the germline V gene are SGHAT and FQNNGV. Trimming removed 4 bases from V and 4 bases from J, with 13 bases in between. The CDR3 contains 14 residues. CDR3 protein: CASSSQAGSTEAFF. CDR3 in DNA: TGTGCCAGCAGCTCCCAGGCGGGGAGCACTGAAGCTTTCTTT.

CDR3 in DNA: TGTGCCATCAGTGATTCTACAGGGCGAGATACGCAGTATTTT. It codes for CAISDSTGRDTQYF. The chain is built from TRBV10-3 and TRBJ2-3, with D tentatively TRBD1 (6 bases). Trimming pared 3 bases from V and 5 bases from J, leaving 12 bases between. The germline V gene has CDR1 ENHRY and CDR2 SYGVKD. This CDR3 spans 14 amino acids.